This entry is about one T cell receptor beta chain. Its antigen is still unknown. The CDR3 loop spans 16 amino acids. Germline V gene data show CDR1 as SGHNT and CDR2 as YYREEE (reference sequence). With V trimmed by 4 bases and J by 2 bases, 4 bases remained unmatched. TCRdb re-derived calls from the reads in MiXCR, one entry per CDR3 protein. Of 300,000 to 400,000 distinct CDR3 sequences listed, around 29% were seen once; the top ten hold 15% to 20%. These data come from a study of T cell repertoires in cytomegalovirus infection. Study-wide background: In public TCR beta signatures, there were indications of both CMV infection and matching HLA type. Findings and limits, study-wide: The cumulative frequency of public TCR beta families identified carriers of CMV plus the relevant HLA. HLA-C-restricted CMV clonotypes gave the most frequent clonotype in two of eight donors.

This material consisted of cultured PBMCs, taken from culture after CMV antigen stimulation. The clonotype was recovered from a human donor in good health (CMV status not recorded). Some clones in this sample may be carry-over from other donors' samples. The chain carries TRBV5-4 and TRBJ2-5, with 14 positions matching TRBD2. The CDR3 DNA reads as TGTGCCAGCAGCGGAAGGACTAGCGGGGGGCAAGAGACCCAGTACTTC. This sequence encodes CASSGRTSGGQETQYF.